In its sample, the clone carrying this T cell receptor (beta chain) was seen a few times. Its cognate antigen is unknown. CD4+ T cells that had been cultured provided DNA sequenced with the Oncomine TCR Beta short-read assay. TCRdb reprocessed the PCR reads via MiXCR and lists one record per CDR3 protein. The data show about 18,000 distinct CDR3 sequences, approximately 49% seen once. The sample comes from a study of vaccination and CD4 T cells after COVID-19. The overall study: The convalescents comprised six males and four females, two of them Hispanic. Collection of post-COVID samples occurred a median approximately 93 days after diagnosis, spanning a range of 35 to 161.

Study-level findings and limits: Nearly all convalescent vaccine-specific clones, 304 of 307, recognized only SARS-CoV-2 spike.

Trimming removed 6 bases from V and 8 bases from J, with 17 bases in between. The CDR3 extends over 14 amino acids. Germline CDR1 reads MNHEY; CDR2 reads SMNVEV (reference sequence). As for treatment: 10-day PBMC culture with coronavirus spike peptide pools or control peptides (ViraFEST assay). PCR tests turned positive between March and December 2020, before US Alpha, Beta and Delta variants. The sample was CD4+ T cells from blood, cultured in vitro. The chain carries TRBV27 and TRBJ2-1; maybe TRBD1 (6 bases). The source of this sequence is a human donor who had recovered from COVID-19. CDR3 bases: TGTGCCAGCAGAGGGAGCAGGGGCTGGGATGAGCAGTTCTTC. This sequence encodes CASRGSRGWDEQFF.